The 28 T cell receptor beta chains below come from one sample, sequenced in a study of cytomegalovirus exposure and HLA in healthy donors. Researchers ran the PCR with 60 Vbeta and 13 Jbeta primers. Generated by immunoSEQ multiplex PCR, the TCRdb table keeps only in-frame clones and is missing some. The data contain about 270,000 clones, around 66% of them singletons. Material: PBMCs. The receptors shown here come from a female donor in good health and CMV-seronegative.

The J gene is TRBJ2-3, the V gene TRBV5-6, with D maybe TRBD1 (5 bases). The CDR3 is 13 amino acids. Germline CDR1 is SGHDT and CDR2 is YYEEEE. V dropped 2 bases and J dropped 4 bases, with 8 bases sitting between them. Written as DNA, the CDR3 is TGTGCCAGCAGCTTCAGGGAAGCAGATACGCAGTATTTT. Translation gives CASSFREADTQYF.

The genes are TRBV6-1 and TRBJ1-1; a possible D gene is TRBD1 (5 bases). The CDR3 spans 11 residues. V was pared by 3 bases and J by 14 bases, with 13 bases between. Germline V gives CDR1 MNHNS, CDR2 SASEGT. The CDR3 sequence is CASSELGGGFF. DNA of the CDR3: TGTGCCAGCAGTGAGCTGGGGGGTGGATTCTTT.

The rearrangement uses TRBV2 and TRBJ2-1; 8 bases are a match to TRBD1. This CDR3 contains 15 residues. The V and J ends lost 5 bases and 4 bases, in that order; junction bases with no gene match: 7. The germline V gene has CDR1 SNHLY and CDR2 FYNNEI. CDR3 in DNA: TGTGCCAGCAGTCGTGACAGGGGCGAATACAATGAGCAGTTCTTC. As protein: CASSRDRGEYNEQFF.

V and J are TRBV4-1 and TRBJ2-1, with D maybe TRBD2 (6 bases). CDR1 MGHRA and CDR2 YSYEKL come from the germline V gene. V was shortened by 1 base and J by 0 bases, with 10 bases between the two germline ends. The CDR3 is 16 amino acids. The CDR3 region is CASSQAGASSYNEQFF. The CDR3 DNA follows: TGCGCCAGCAGCCAAGCGGGAGCGAGCTCCTACAATGAGCAGTTCTTC.

The CDR3 region is CASGTGEGYTF. DNA of the CDR3: TGCGCCAGTGGGACAGGCGAGGGCTACACCTTC. The chain recombines TRBV5-1 with TRBJ1-2; 8 bases line up with TRBD1. J was trimmed by 8 bases and V by 8 bases; bases with no gene match: 5. This CDR3 contains 11 residues. Germline V gives CDR1 SGHRS, CDR2 YFSETQ. Based on the CDR3 plus reference TRBV5-1 and TRBJ1-2, the full variable domain is KAGVTQTPRYLIKTRGQQVTLSCSPISGHRSVSWYQQTPGQGLQFLFEYFSETQRNKGNFPGRFSGRQFSNSRSEMNVSTLELGDSALYLCASGTGEGYTFGSGTRLTVV.

This clone was counted a few times. The chain is built from TRBV11-3 and TRBJ2-1, with 10 bases identical to TRBD2. The germline V gene has CDR1 SGHNT and CDR2 YENEEA. The CDR3 has 18 amino acids. V shed 1 base and J 2 bases; nucleotides not matched to a gene: 8. CDR3: CASSLGVSGTSAYNEQFF. The CDR3 nucleotides are TGTGCCAGCAGCTTAGGGGTCTCCGGGACTAGCGCCTACAATGAGCAGTTCTTC.

The count of this clone is one. CDR3 bases: TGTGCCAGCAGCCACCCCGGGACTAGCGGTATACAGTTCTTC. Translation gives CASSHPGTSGIQFF. The chain employs TRBV14 and TRBJ2-1; TRBD2 matches 11 bases. Germline CDR1 SGHDN, CDR2 FVKESK. V shed 3 bases, J shed 13 bases, and the junction held 8 bases outside the gene matches. The CDR3 runs 14 residues.

The V and J genes are TRBV6-1 and TRBJ1-1; D is unresolved. Deletions cut 2 bases from V and 6 bases from J, with 16 bases between. Germline V gene sequence: CDR1 MNHNS, CDR2 SASEGT. CDR3 size: 15 residues. This CDR3 reads CASSERDTFWAEAFF. For the CDR3, the DNA is TGTGCCAGCAGTGAACGGGATACCTTTTGGGCTGAAGCTTTCTTT.

The chain has TRBV18 and TRBJ2-5, with a possible D match to TRBD1 (5 bases). The ends were cut back, 3 bases at V and 1 base at J, with 9 bases in the middle. The CDR3 is 14 residues long. Germline CDR1 and CDR2: KGHSH and LQKENI. The CDR3 sequence: CASSPFDSQETQYF. CDR3 DNA sequence: TGTGCCAGCTCACCGTTCGACAGCCAAGAGACCCAGTACTTC.

This clone was recorded a few times. The J gene is TRBJ1-5, the V gene TRBV28; D ambiguous. Trimming removed 6 bases at V and 4 bases at J, with 22 bases between. CDR1 MDHEN and CDR2 SYDVKM come from the germline V gene. CDR3 length equals 17 residues. CDR3 sequence (DNA): TGTGCCAGCAGCCCCCCACCTGCTGTCAGGTCAAATCAGCCCCAGCATTTT. Its translation is CASSPPPAVRSNQPQHF.

The rearrangement links TRBV11-2 to TRBJ2-2, with D possibly matching TRBD2 (6 bases). The V end was cut by 6 bases, the J end by 2 bases, with 13 bases between. The CDR3 sequence is 15 residues long. Germline V gene data show CDR1 as SGHAT and CDR2 as FQNNGV. CDR3 in amino acids: CASSSLALNTGELFF. In DNA form, the CDR3 reads TGTGCCAGCAGTTCCCTAGCGCTAAACACCGGGGAGCTGTTTTTT.

The chain employs TRBV6-5 and TRBJ2-3; 12 positions match TRBD2. Germline assignment: CDR1 MNHEY and CDR2 SVGAGI. V trimming: 6 bases; J trimming: 7 bases; junction bases outside the gene matches: 5. The CDR3 extends over 14 amino acids. The DNA of the CDR3 is TGTGCCAGCAGGCTAGCGGGAGGGCCATATACGCAGTATTTT. It specifies CASRLAGGPYTQYF.

The chain recombines TRBV5-1 with TRBJ1-1; D gene uncertain. Trimming took 2 bases from V and 7 from J, leaving 15 bases between them. The length of the CDR3 is 14 residues. The germline V gene has CDR1 SGHRS and CDR2 YFSETQ. The CDR3 reads CASSFYEASVEAFF. The DNA for the CDR3 is TGCGCCAGCAGCTTTTATGAGGCCTCTGTTGAAGCTTTCTTT.

The table lists this clone with a few counts. Other DNA sequences of this sample code for an identical CDR3. The gene calls are TRBV11-2 and TRBJ2-5, with 9 bases aligning to TRBD1. The germline gives CDR1 SGHAT, CDR2 FQNNGV. The CDR3 contains 14 residues. Trimming cost V 6 bases and J 5 bases; bases outside gene matches: 7. This CDR3 reads CASSSTGGRETQYF. The CDR3 DNA reads TGTGCCAGCAGTTCCACAGGGGGCCGGGAGACCCAGTACTTC.

This clone came up a few times. The genes are TRBV2 and TRBJ2-3; 7 bases are shared with TRBD1. With 1 base clipped from V and 3 bases from J, the junction kept 4 bases outside the gene matches. The V gene's germline CDR1 is SNHLY and CDR2 FYNNEI. The CDR3 has 15 residues. Written as DNA, the CDR3 is TGTGCCAGCAGTGAAGAAGCGGACAGGACAGATACGCAGTATTTT. This translates into CASSEEADRTDTQYF. Variable domain in full (rest from reference TRBV2 and TRBJ2-3): EPEVTQTPSHQVTQMGQEVILRCVPISNHLYFYWYRQILGQKVEFLVSFYNNEISEKSEIFDDQFSVERPDGSNFTLKIRSTKLEDSAMYFCASSEEADRTDTQYFGPGTRLTVL.

The chain recombines TRBV27 with TRBJ2-7; TRBD1 aligns across 9 bases. This CDR3 has 16 residues. Unmatched junction bases numbered 12, after V lost 5 bases and J lost 4 bases. CDR1 and CDR2 from the germline V gene are MNHEY and SMNVEV (reference sequence). Here the CDR3 DNA reads TGTGCCAGCAGTCCTTTTTCGGGACAGGGTAGGTACGAGCAGTACTTC. It translates to CASSPFSGQGRYEQYF.

The chain is built from TRBV10-3 and TRBJ2-7, with 10 bases that match TRBD2. Per the germline V gene, CDR1 is ENHRY and CDR2 is SYGVKD. The J segment lost 4 bases and the V segment lost 3 bases, leaving 0 bases of the junction unmatched. There are 13 residues in the CDR3. The CDR3: CAISELAGYEQYF. For the CDR3, the DNA is TGTGCCATCAGTGAACTAGCGGGATACGAGCAGTACTTC.

This clone was observed a handful of times. V usage is TRBV6-1 and J usage is TRBJ2-4, with no clear D. V lost 4 bases and J 9 bases, leaving 13 bases between the germline ends. This CDR3 has 13 amino acids. The germline gives CDR1 MNHNS, CDR2 SASEGT. The CDR3 protein is CASSVDGDGIQYF. In nucleotides, the CDR3 is TGTGCCAGCAGTGTTGACGGAGACGGCATTCAGTACTTC.

The chain carries TRBV19 and TRBJ1-1; maybe TRBD1 (5 bases). The germline V gene has CDR1 LNHDA and CDR2 SQIVND (reference sequence). The CDR3 consists of 13 residues. The V and J ends lost 5 bases and 1 base respectively, with 8 bases between them. Written as DNA, the CDR3 is TGTGCCAGTAGTCTAACAGGGAACACTGAAGCTTTCTTT. Residues: CASSLTGNTEAFF.

The chain links TRBV6-1 to TRBJ1-1; a weak D match, TRBD1 (6 bases). V was clipped by 4 bases and J by 0 bases, with 6 bases between them. In germline, CDR1 is MNHNS, CDR2 SASEGT. The CDR3 is 13 amino acids. For the CDR3, the DNA is TGTGCCAGCAGTGGACAGGTGAACACTGAAGCTTTCTTT. Translation gives CASSGQVNTEAFF.

This chain joins TRBV2 and TRBJ1-2; D gene uncertain. The CDR3 has 13 residues. The germline V and J ends were trimmed by 4 bases and 2 bases, with 8 bases remaining between them. Germline V CDR1 and CDR2: SNHLY, FYNNEI. CDR3 amino acids: CASSGAENYGYTF. The CDR3 DNA sequence: TGTGCCAGCAGTGGGGCTGAGAACTATGGCTACACCTTC.

The V gene is TRBV27, the J gene TRBJ2-7; TRBD2 matches 8 bases. The CDR3 runs 13 residues. Trimming took 8 bases from V and 6 from J; bases not matched to a gene: 9. CDR1 and CDR2 (germline): MNHEY, SMNVEV (reference sequence). Written as DNA, the CDR3 is TGTGCCAGCGCACCGGGACTAGTACTCGAGCAGTACTTC. It is translated as CASAPGLVLEQYF.

The genes are TRBV5-1 and TRBJ2-5; maybe TRBD2 (5 bases). Germline V gene sequence: CDR1 SGHRS, CDR2 YFSETQ. CDR3 length: 15 residues. The V end lost 4 bases, the J end lost 2 bases, and 15 bases lay between the germline ends. CDR3 loop: CASSRVGVSQETQYF. Here the CDR3 DNA reads TGCGCCAGCAGCCGGGTCGGGGTTTCTCAAGAGACCCAGTACTTC.

The chain links TRBV10-3 to TRBJ2-2; 8 nucleotides align to TRBD2. CDR1 and CDR2 (germline): ENHRY, SYGVKD. There are 16 residues in the CDR3. J gave up 6 bases and V 6 bases, and 12 bases lay outside the gene matches. The CDR3 DNA sequence: TGTGCCATCAGGGCCTCCGGGACTAGAGAATCCGGGGAGCTGTTTTTT. Encoded protein: CAIRASGTRESGELFF.

The genes are TRBV5-1 and TRBJ2-1; D call uncertain. V lost 2 bases and J lost 2, with 14 bases in between. CDR3 length: 16 amino acids. CDR1 is SGHRS, CDR2 YFSETQ, per germline. The CDR3 DNA follows: TGCGCCAGCAGCTTAAATCCAGATTATCCCTACAATGAGCAGTTCTTC. It is translated as CASSLNPDYPYNEQFF.

The chain joins TRBV19 to TRBJ2-7; D uncertain. This CDR3 region has 12 residues. The V end was cut by 5 bases, the J end by 3 bases, with 8 bases between. Germline V gene sequence: CDR1 LNHDA, CDR2 SQIVND (reference sequence). CDR3 sequence reads: CASSPPGYEQYF. The CDR3 region has the DNA TGTGCCAGTAGTCCCCCGGGCTACGAGCAGTACTTC. Based on the CDR3 plus reference TRBV19 and TRBJ2-7, the full variable domain is DGGITQSPKYLFRKEGQNVTLSCEQNLNHDAMYWYRQDPGQGLRLIYYSQIVNDFQKGDIAEGYSVSREKKESFPLTVTSAQKNPTAFYLCASSPPGYEQYFGPGTRLTVT.

Notes on this clone: The sample has other DNA sequences that encode this CDR3 too. This sequence joins TRBV29-1 and TRBJ1-2; D perhaps matches TRBD1 (6 bases). In germline, CDR1 is SQVTM, CDR2 ANQGSEA. The V and J ends lost 1 base and 3 bases respectively, with 15 bases between them. This CDR3 contains 15 residues. CDR3 nucleotides: TGCAGCGTTGAAGCGGCCCTGAGGACAGACTATGGCTACACCTTC. This sequence encodes CSVEAALRTDYGYTF.

The gene calls are TRBV6-1 and TRBJ1-5; tentatively, D is TRBD1 (5 bases). The V end was cut by 10 bases, the J end by 4 bases, with 14 bases between. CDR1 is MNHNS and CDR2 is SASEGT in the germline V gene. There are 13 residues in the CDR3. This CDR3 is CATGVGWNQPQHF. The CDR3 region has the DNA TGTGCCACGGGGGTTGGTTGGAATCAGCCCCAGCATTTT.